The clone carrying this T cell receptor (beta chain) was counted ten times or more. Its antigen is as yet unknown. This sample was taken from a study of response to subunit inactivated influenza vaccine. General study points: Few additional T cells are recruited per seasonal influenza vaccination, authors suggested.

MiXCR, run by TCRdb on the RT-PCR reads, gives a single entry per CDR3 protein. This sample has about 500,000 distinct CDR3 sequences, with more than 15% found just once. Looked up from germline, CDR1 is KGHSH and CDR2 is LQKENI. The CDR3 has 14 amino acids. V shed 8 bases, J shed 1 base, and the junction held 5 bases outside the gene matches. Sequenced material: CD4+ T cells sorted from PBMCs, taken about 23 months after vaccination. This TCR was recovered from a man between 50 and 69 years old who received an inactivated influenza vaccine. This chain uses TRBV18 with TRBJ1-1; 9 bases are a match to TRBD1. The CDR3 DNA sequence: TGTGCCAGCAGCCCGGGACAGGGGAACACTGAAGCTTTCTTT. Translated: CASSPGQGNTEAFF.